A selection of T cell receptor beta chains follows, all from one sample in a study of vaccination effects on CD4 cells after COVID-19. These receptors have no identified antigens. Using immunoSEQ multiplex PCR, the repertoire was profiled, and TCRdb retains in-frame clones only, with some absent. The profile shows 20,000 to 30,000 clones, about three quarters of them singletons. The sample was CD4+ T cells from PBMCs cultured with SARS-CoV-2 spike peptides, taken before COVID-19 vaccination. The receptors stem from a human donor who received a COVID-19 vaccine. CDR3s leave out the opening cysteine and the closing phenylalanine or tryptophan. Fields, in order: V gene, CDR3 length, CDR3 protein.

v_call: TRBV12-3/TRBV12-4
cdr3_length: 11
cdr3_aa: ASSRGATSEAF

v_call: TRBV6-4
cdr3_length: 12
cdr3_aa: ASSPEIFSYEQY

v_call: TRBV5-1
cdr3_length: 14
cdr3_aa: ASSPGSMGGNQPQH

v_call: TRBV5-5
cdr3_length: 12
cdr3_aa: ASSQDRMKETQY

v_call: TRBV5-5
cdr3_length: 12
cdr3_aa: ASSLEVANRWAF

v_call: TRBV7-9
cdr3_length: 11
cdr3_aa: ASSLDLTPGAF

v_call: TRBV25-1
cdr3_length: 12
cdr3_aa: ASTLQGANTEAF

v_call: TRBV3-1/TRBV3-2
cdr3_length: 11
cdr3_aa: ASSLPGRVEQY

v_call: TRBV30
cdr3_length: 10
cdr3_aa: AWSDGYQPQH

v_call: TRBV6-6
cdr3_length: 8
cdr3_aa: ASRDNEQF

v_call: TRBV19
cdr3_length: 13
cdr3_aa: ASKGGRLASNEQF

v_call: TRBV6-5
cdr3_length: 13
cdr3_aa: ASSYSPSLNTEAF

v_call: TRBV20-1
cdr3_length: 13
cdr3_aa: SASDTSGGPRTQY